The 13 T cell receptor beta chains in this list originate from one sample, sequenced in a study of OX40 agonist ivuxolimab in advanced cancers. The method was immunoSEQ multiplex PCR; TCRdb's version includes in-frame clones alone and lacks a portion of them. The table shows roughly 90,000 clones, with about 90% occurring only once. The sequences come from CD4+ or CD8+ T cells sorted from blood, collected in a trial of the OX40 agonist ivuxolimab. All receptors derive from an adult with an advanced solid tumor such as melanoma, head and neck, liver or kidney cancer.

This chain uses TRBV28 with TRBJ1-1, with D hard to call. V was clipped by 8 bases and J by 5 bases, with 15 bases between them. Germline CDR1 MDHEN, CDR2 SYDVKM. The CDR3 is 13 amino acids. CDR3 in amino acids: CASLDGVWTEAFF. CDR3 DNA sequence: TGTGCCAGCCTCGACGGAGTTTGGACTGAAGCTTTCTTT.

CDR3 DNA: TGTGCCTGGAGTGTGGTTGTTGGTTGGCAGTTCTTC. Translated, it gives CAWSVVVGWQFF. V usage is TRBV30 and J usage is TRBJ2-1; no definite D call. The germline V gene encodes CDR1 GTSNPN and CDR2 SVGIG (reference sequence). Trimming took 0 bases from V and 12 from J, leaving 12 bases between them. CDR3 length: 12 amino acids.

J is TRBJ2-3 and V is TRBV4-1, with D possibly TRBD2 on 5 matching bases. This CDR3 contains 15 residues. V lost 2 bases, J lost 1 base, and 10 bases lay in between. Germline V CDR1 and CDR2: MGHRA, YSYEKL. CDR3 coding DNA: TGCGCCAGCAGCCAACCGGTGGGAGGCACAGATACGCAGTATTTT. Translation: CASSQPVGGTDTQYF.

The chain recombines TRBV13 with TRBJ1-4; weak D call: TRBD1 (5 bases). V was trimmed by 4 bases and J by 11 bases, leaving 20 bases between them. The CDR3 is made up of 15 amino acids. From germline, CDR1 is PRHDT and CDR2 FYEKMQ (reference sequence). The CDR3 is CASSSSNPGTAKLFF. CDR3 DNA sequence: TGTGCCAGCAGCTCATCAAACCCGGGGACCGCGAAACTGTTTTTT.

The chain couples TRBV5-1 to TRBJ1-1, with D maybe TRBD1 (5 bases). The CDR3 is 13 amino acids. The V end lost 0 bases, the J end lost 4 bases, and 7 bases lay between the germline ends. CDR1 is SGHRS and CDR2 is YFSETQ in the germline V gene. The chain's CDR3 is CASSLEGSTEAFF. Here the CDR3 DNA reads TGCGCCAGCAGCTTGGAGGGGAGCACTGAAGCTTTCTTT.

The chain carries TRBV27 and TRBJ2-1; 11 nucleotides line up with TRBD2. The CDR3 contains 15 residues. V shed 6 bases, J shed 6 bases, and the junction held 7 bases outside the gene matches. Germline CDR1 MNHEY, CDR2 SMNVEV (reference sequence). For the CDR3, the DNA is TGTGCCAGCAGCTCAGGGACTAGCGGAAGCAATGAGCAGTTCTTC. Translated, it gives CASSSGTSGSNEQFF.

The J gene is TRBJ2-7, the V gene TRBV9; TRBD2 aligns across 7 bases. V lost 3 bases, J lost 2 bases, and 8 bases stayed unmatched. Germline CDR1 reads SGDLS; CDR2 reads YYNGEE. The CDR3 sequence is 15 residues long. Written as DNA, the CDR3 is TGTGCCAGCAGCGCCTTTGGGGGGGAGACCTACGAGCAGTACTTC. Amino acid sequence: CASSAFGGETYEQYF.

The J gene is TRBJ1-1, the V gene TRBV19; 9 bases are shared with TRBD1. V was pared by 2 bases and J by 4 bases, with 8 bases of the junction left unmatched. The CDR3 is 16 residues long. CDR1 and CDR2 from the germline V gene are LNHDA and SQIVND (reference sequence). CDR3 nucleotides: TGTGCCAGTAGTATATCCCCCGACAGGGGGTTCACTGAAGCTTTCTTT. Protein product: CASSISPDRGFTEAFF.

The gene calls are TRBV7-3 and TRBJ2-1, with 7 bases that match TRBD2. Germline CDR1 and CDR2: SGHTA and FQGTGA. This CDR3 has 15 residues. V lost 6 bases to trimming and J lost 6 bases; unmatched junction nucleotides: 11. The CDR3 region is CASSWTRKSVNEQFF. CDR3 DNA sequence: TGTGCCAGCAGTTGGACTAGAAAATCAGTCAATGAGCAGTTCTTC.

This sequence joins TRBV6-4 and TRBJ2-3; 11 bases are a match to TRBD2. Trimming cost V 8 bases and J 4 bases; bases outside gene matches: 5. This CDR3 region has 14 residues. The germline V gene has CDR1 MRHNA and CDR2 SNTAGT. The DNA for the CDR3 is TGTGCCAGCTACGGGACTAGCGGTTCAGATACGCAGTATTTT. It yields the protein CASYGTSGSDTQYF.

The chain combines TRBV6-5 with TRBJ2-1; the D gene could be TRBD1 or TRBD2 (6 bases each). The CDR3 consists of 15 residues. The ends were cut back, 7 bases at V and 9 bases at J, with 22 bases in the middle. The germline CDR1 and CDR2 sequences are MNHEY and SVGAGI. The CDR3 region is CASNSHGGGLGEQFF. The CDR3 coding sequence is TGTGCCAGCAACTCCCACGGGGGCGGTTTGGGTGAGCAGTTCTTC.

In its sample, this clone was seen once. The chain carries TRBV27 and TRBJ2-3; weak D call: TRBD1 (6 bases). The CDR3 runs 15 residues. Trimming pared 6 bases from V and 6 bases from J, leaving 19 bases between. Germline V CDR1 and CDR2: MNHEY, SMNVEV (reference sequence). CDR3 nucleotides: TGTGCCAGCAGCCGAGGGGGAATAGAGGCGGATACGCAGTATTTT. Translated: CASSRGGIEADTQYF.

The chain carries TRBV6-6 and TRBJ2-7; TRBD1 might be the D (6 bases). Per germline, CDR1 MNHNY and CDR2 SVGAGI (reference sequence). The CDR3 has 16 residues. V lost 1 base and J lost 3, with 16 bases in between. DNA of the CDR3: TGTGCCAGCAGTTACTTGGGACACCGCCAGAACTACGAGCAGTACTTC. This codes for CASSYLGHRQNYEQYF.